The clone carrying this T cell receptor beta chain appeared a few times. Libraries were prepared by immunoSEQ multiplex PCR; TCRdb keeps only in-frame clonotypes and omits some of them. The data show 110,000 or so clones, around 81% seen once. The sample originates from a study of blood T cell repertoires in COVID-19. Study details: Sources were T cells, B-cell-depleted T cells, or PBMCs; the material itself was cDNA or gDNA.

This CDR3 spans 18 amino acids. V was pared by 4 bases and J by 5 bases, with 15 bases of the junction left unmatched. Germline CDR1 reads SNHLY; CDR2 reads FYNNEI. The sequencing input was peripheral blood. The genes are TRBV2 and TRBJ1-5; 9 nucleotides align to TRBD1. This sequence was found in a man older than 75 with acute or convalescent COVID-19. The CDR3 loop reads CASSGTRDRETVDQPQHF. The CDR3 coding sequence is TGTGCCAGCAGTGGCACTAGGGACAGGGAAACGGTGGATCAGCCCCAGCATTTT.